Following are 25 T cell receptor beta chains from one sample sequenced in a study of T-cell reconstitution after alpha-beta-depleted transplantation in children. Study findings and constraints: Newly produced T cells mostly accounted for T-cell counts and diversity one year post-transplant.

Molecular barcoding with unique molecular identifiers was used for the TCRbeta library. TCRdb reanalysed the PCR reads using MiXCR and keeps one entry per CDR3 protein. The table lists around 300,000 distinct CDR3 sequences, roughly 7.8% of them singletons. No antigen is known for these receptors. Sequences were derived from peripheral blood, sampled 360 days after TCRalphabeta/CD19-depleted stem cell transplant. All receptors derive from a female patient aged 2-10 years who had a stem cell transplant for Fanconi anemia, so the T cells may come from the graft donor.

This clonotype was observed many times. This chain joins TRBV12-3 or TRBV12-4 and TRBJ2-3, with 12 bases lining up with TRBD2. This CDR3 comprises 16 residues. Germline trimming cut 4 bases from V and 0 bases from J; bases unmatched to any gene: 2. CDR3 DNA: TGTGCCAGCAGTTCAGGGACTAGCGGGAGCACAGATACGCAGTATTTT. Protein product: CASSSGTSGSTDTQYF.

The rearrangement uses TRBV7-6 and TRBJ1-6, with a weak D call TRBD1 (6 bases). The CDR3 totals 18 residues. Deletions cut 2 bases from V and 10 bases from J, with 24 bases between. Germline V gene data show CDR1 as SGHVS and CDR2 as FNYEAQ. CDR3 nucleotides: TGTGCCAGCAGCTTATCCCGTGCGCTAGGAAGGGGGGAATCACCCCTCCACTTT. Amino acid sequence: CASSLSRALGRGESPLHF. Based on the CDR3 plus reference TRBV7-6 and TRBJ1-6, the full variable domain is GAGVSQSPRYKVTKRGQDVALRCDPISGHVSLYWYRQALGQGPEFLTYFNYEAQQDKSGLPNDRFSAERPEGSISTLTIQRTEQRDSAMYRCASSLSRALGRGESPLHFGNGTRLTVT.

This clonotype was counted many times. This chain uses TRBV7-2 with TRBJ1-1; TRBD1 agrees at 8 bases. Germline V CDR1 and CDR2: SGHTA, FQGNSA. J was trimmed by 10 bases and V by 5 bases; bases with no gene match: 15. The length of the CDR3 is 15 residues. The CDR3 nucleotides read TGTGCCAGCAGCAGAACGACAGGGGAGGGGCGGGTAGCTTTCTTT. It is translated as CASSRTTGEGRVAFF.

This clonotype was seen repeatedly, ten times or more. This chain links TRBV15 with TRBJ1-5, with unresolved D. CDR3 size: 15 residues. Germline V CDR1 and CDR2: LNHNV, YYDKDF (reference sequence). Trimming removed 4 bases at V and 1 base at J, with 11 bases between. The CDR3 spells CATSKEAGSNQPQHF. CDR3 nucleotide sequence: TGTGCCACCAGCAAGGAAGCTGGGAGCAATCAGCCCCAGCATTTT.

This clonotype was counted only a few times. The genes are TRBV18 and TRBJ1-3, with D unresolved. Germline V CDR1 and CDR2: KGHSH, LQKENI. This CDR3 contains 17 residues. Trimming stripped 1 base from V and 0 bases from J, with 13 bases between. The CDR3 DNA is TGTGCCAGCTCACCACGCAGTACGGGTGTCTCTGGAAACACCATATATTTT. Translating gives CASSPRSTGVSGNTIYF.

The table lists this clonotype with a few counts. The chain couples TRBV7-3 to TRBJ2-3, with D possibly matching TRBD2 (5 bases). Trimming left V 0 bases short and J 1 base short, with 8 bases between. CDR1 is SGHTA and CDR2 is FQGTGA in the germline V gene. This CDR3 region has 15 residues. The CDR3 region has the DNA TGTGCCAGCAGCTTAACGTTGAGGGGCACAGATACGCAGTATTTT. Protein: CASSLTLRGTDTQYF.

As to this clonotype: A much bigger clone sits one base away, suggesting this may be a read error. The chain employs TRBV15 and TRBJ2-7; the match to TRBD2 covers 10 bases. J lost 6 bases, V lost 5 bases, and 7 bases had no gene match. The CDR3 contains 14 residues. In germline, CDR1 is LNHNV, CDR2 YYDKDF (reference sequence). The CDR3 loop is CATSYSGRNLEQYF. The CDR3 coding sequence is TGTGCCACCAGCTATAGCGGGAGGAATCTCGAGCAGTACTTC.

In this sample, this clonotype turned up many times. V usage is TRBV12-3 or TRBV12-4 and J usage is TRBJ1-6; D is unresolved. The CDR3 length is 12 residues. The V gene lost 5 bases and the J gene lost 6 bases, with 5 bases spanning the gap. This CDR3 reads CASSPPNSPLHF. The DNA of the CDR3 is TGTGCCAGCAGTCCACCTAATTCACCCCTCCACTTT.

This clonotype was seen more than once but under ten times. V and J are TRBV7-9 and TRBJ1-2, with a tentative D call TRBD1 (5 bases). This CDR3 comprises 15 residues. V was shortened by 5 bases and J by 4 bases, with 17 bases between the two germline ends. Germline V gives CDR1 SEHNR, CDR2 FQNEAQ (reference sequence). The CDR3 sequence is CASSPPATQGYGYTF. The CDR3 region has the DNA TGTGCCAGCAGCCCTCCGGCCACCCAGGGCTATGGCTACACCTTC.

This clonotype has at least ten counts. The J gene is TRBJ2-7, the V gene TRBV28; no clear D. Trimming cost V 6 bases and J 0 bases, with 12 bases left between them. The germline V gene has CDR1 MDHEN and CDR2 SYDVKM. CDR3 length: 14 residues. CDR3 coding DNA: TGTGCCAGCAGATACGGTCCTCGCTCCTACGAGCAGTACTTC. Protein sequence: CASRYGPRSYEQYF.

This chain links TRBV4-1 with TRBJ1-1; no clear D gene. CDR3 length: 16 residues. Germline V lookup: CDR1 MGHRA, CDR2 YSYEKL. With 7 bases removed from V and 0 bases from J, the gap between germline ends came to 18 bases. The CDR3 loop is CASTRGVAIMNTEAFF. The CDR3 DNA reads TGCGCCAGCACCCGCGGAGTAGCAATCATGAACACTGAAGCTTTCTTT.

This clonotype came up many times. V usage is TRBV29-1 and J usage is TRBJ2-1; 9 positions agree with TRBD2. This CDR3 comprises 14 residues. CDR1 is SQVTM, CDR2 ANQGSEA, per germline. The ends lost 8 bases at V and 5 bases at J; junction bases unmatched: 10. The CDR3 is CSTQREAPHNEQFF. Written as DNA, the CDR3 is TGCAGCACCCAGCGGGAGGCTCCCCACAATGAGCAGTTCTTC.

This chain joins TRBV10-3 and TRBJ2-7, with 7 bases matching TRBD2. The trim removed 2 bases at V and 2 bases at J, leaving 6 bases unmatched. The CDR3 loop spans 15 amino acids. Per the germline V gene, CDR1 is ENHRY and CDR2 is SYGVKD. In nucleotides, the CDR3 is TGTGCCATCAGTGAGGGTGCGGGAGCGGCCTACGAGCAGTACTTC. Its protein is CAISEGAGAAYEQYF.

The chain combines TRBV7-8 with TRBJ2-3, with TRBD1 matching over 7 bases. J was trimmed by 1 base and V by 10 bases; bases with no gene match: 14. Per germline, CDR1 SGHVS and CDR2 FQNEAQ. The CDR3 loop spans 16 amino acids. CDR3 DNA: TGTGCCACCAAGGCCACAGGGGTCGCAGGCACAGATACGCAGTATTTT. It codes for CATKATGVAGTDTQYF.

The V gene is TRBV30, the J gene TRBJ2-1; TRBD1 aligns across 7 bases. The germline V gene has CDR1 GTSNPN and CDR2 SVGIG (reference sequence). The CDR3 spans 14 residues. J lost 7 bases, V lost 3 bases, and 9 bases had no gene match. The CDR3 protein is CAWRALQGKNEQFF. As DNA, the CDR3 is TGTGCCTGGAGGGCACTACAGGGGAAGAATGAGCAGTTCTTC.

There are many counts of this clonotype. V usage is TRBV11-2 and J usage is TRBJ1-2; D is unresolved. Trimming removed 4 bases from V and 4 bases from J, with 10 bases in between. Germline V gives CDR1 SGHAT, CDR2 FQNNGV. The CDR3 consists of 13 residues. CDR3 protein: CASSYDLFYGYTF. The CDR3, as DNA: TGTGCCAGCAGCTACGACTTGTTCTATGGCTACACCTTC.

This clonotype was picked up a small number of times. The CDR3, as DNA: TGTGCCAGCAGTCCTCAATGGACAGCCGGGAGAACTTCACCCCTCCACTTT. It is translated as CASSPQWTAGRTSPLHF. The chain uses TRBV6-5 and TRBJ1-6, with TRBD1 as a possible D gene (6 bases). V was clipped by 5 bases and J by 9 bases, with 23 bases between them. Germline V gene lookup returns CDR1 MNHEY and CDR2 SVGAGI. The CDR3 spans 17 residues.

This clonotype was recorded a few times. V usage is TRBV20-1 and J usage is TRBJ2-5, with D unclear. The germline V gene has CDR1 DFQATT and CDR2 SNEGSKA (reference sequence). This CDR3 spans 13 amino acids. The V and J ends lost 1 base and 7 bases respectively, with 13 bases between them. The CDR3 protein is CSARAGRSGTQYF. The CDR3 DNA reads as TGCAGTGCTAGAGCGGGCAGAAGTGGGACCCAGTACTTC.

V and J are TRBV24-1 and TRBJ2-1; 8 bases align to TRBD2. This CDR3 comprises 16 residues. V dropped 0 bases and J dropped 0; count of bases not matched to a gene: 0. The V gene's germline CDR1 is KGHDR and CDR2 SFDVKD. This chain's CDR3 is CATSDLSGSSYNEQFF. The CDR3 region has the DNA TGTGCCACCAGTGATTTGAGCGGGAGCTCCTACAATGAGCAGTTCTTC.

This clonotype was seen at least ten times. The chain links TRBV4-1 to TRBJ2-7; D gene ambiguous. Trimming took off 0 bases at V and 4 bases at J, with 10 bases between the two ends. In germline, CDR1 is MGHRA, CDR2 YSYEKL. The CDR3 consists of 14 residues. The CDR3 here is CASSQDLLGYEQYF. CDR3 sequence (DNA): TGCGCCAGCAGCCAAGATCTTTTAGGGTACGAGCAGTACTTC.

Worth noting for this clonotype: Because the CDR3 is missing its conserved closing phenylalanine or tryptophan, this is likely a read error. This rearrangement joins TRBV5-5 to TRBJ1-1, with 8 bases identical to TRBD1. After removal of 7 bases from V and 5 bases from J, the junction contained 4 bases not matched to a gene. This CDR3 region has 12 residues. Per the germline V gene, CDR1 is SGHKS and CDR2 is YYEKEE (reference sequence). For the CDR3, the DNA is TGTGCCAGCGGACAGGGCATAACTGAAGCTTTCTGT. This sequence encodes CASGQGITEAFC.

This clonotype was seen a few times. The chain's CDR3 is CAAGPGAPLMNTEAFF. CDR3 DNA: TGTGCCGCGGGACCAGGGGCCCCCTTAATGAACACTGAAGCTTTCTTT. The V gene is TRBV2, the J gene TRBJ1-1; the D gene is possibly TRBD1 (6 bases). V lost 11 bases and J lost 0, with 22 bases in between. CDR1 is SNHLY and CDR2 is FYNNEI in the germline V gene. CDR3 size: 16 residues.

This clonotype was seen many times. The V call is TRBV29-1, the J call TRBJ1-1; no clear D. This CDR3 has 13 amino acids. The V gene's germline CDR1 is SQVTM and CDR2 ANQGSEA. Trimming left V 2 bases short and J 0 bases short, with 7 bases between. The CDR3 reads CSVEQLLNTEAFF. CDR3 nucleotide sequence: TGCAGCGTTGAACAACTGCTGAACACTGAAGCTTTCTTT.

V gene TRBV5-1 combines with J gene TRBJ2-1, with a weak D call TRBD2 (7 bases). The CDR3 contains 18 residues. Between the trimmed V and J ends, which lost 0 bases and 4 bases, there was a span of 20 bases. CDR1 and CDR2 (germline): SGHRS, YFSETQ. The CDR3 region is CASSLVGPAGALYNEQFF. The CDR3 DNA follows: TGCGCCAGCAGCTTGGTGGGCCCCGCGGGGGCCTTGTACAATGAGCAGTTCTTC.

This clonotype was picked up many times. This chain uses TRBV7-6 with TRBJ2-3; 7 positions match TRBD1. The CDR3 length is 16 residues. Trimming at V came to 5 bases and at J to 2 bases, leaving 10 bases not matched to a gene. CDR1 and CDR2 (germline): SGHVS, FNYEAQ. The CDR3 sequence: CASSQSHRGPTDTQYF. The CDR3 DNA is TGTGCCAGCAGCCAATCCCACAGGGGACCCACAGATACGCAGTATTTT. Drawing the rest from reference TRBV7-6 and TRBJ2-3, the complete variable domain is GAGVSQSPRYKVTKRGQDVALRCDPISGHVSLYWYRQALGQGPEFLTYFNYEAQQDKSGLPNDRFSAERPEGSISTLTIQRTEQRDSAMYRCASSQSHRGPTDTQYFGPGTRLTVL.